The clone carrying this T cell receptor beta chain was counted only a few times. Its cognate antigen is unknown. This sample is drawn from a study of identical twins. TCRdb used MiXCR to reprocess the 5' RACE reads, holding one entry per CDR3 protein. This sample yields hundreds of thousands of distinct CDR3 sequences, of which about 20% are seen a single time; roughly 13% belongs to the top ten. The study's findings and limits: Twins shared out-of-frame alpha sequences with excess low generation probability.

Germline V lookup: CDR1 DFQATT, CDR2 SNEGSKA (reference sequence). The CDR3 totals 15 residues. With 6 bases removed from V and 4 bases from J, the gap between germline ends came to 22 bases. The sample was also reused in another study, on T cells expressing NK-cell markers. That work contributes: Among the eight sequenced donors, seven tested HCMV-seropositive and one tested seronegative.

The chain employs TRBV20-1 and TRBJ2-7; possibly TRBD1 or TRBD2 for D (5 bases each). This receptor was taken from a woman younger than 30 in good health. Sequencing was carried out using PBMCs. CDR3 nucleotides: TGCAGTGCCAGACCCATAGGATGGGGGAAATACGAGCAGTACTTC. It is translated as CSARPIGWGKYEQYF.